The entry below gives a single T cell receptor (beta chain) sequence along with its context. These data originate in a study of T cell responses to AZD1222 COVID-19 vaccine. The protocol was immunoSEQ multiplex PCR, while the TCRdb copy is restricted to in-frame clones and leaves out a portion. The sample has 100,000 or so clones, more than 85% seen once. J gave up 4 bases and V 4 bases, and 7 bases lay outside the gene matches. The CDR3 is made up of 15 amino acids. CDR1 and CDR2 (germline): SGHKS, YYEKEE (reference sequence). This clonotype originated in an adult in good health. The sample here was peripheral blood, taken on day 0 of AZD1222 vaccination. The V gene is TRBV5-5, the J gene TRBJ1-1; 10 bases map to TRBD1. The CDR3 loop is CASSITGQGSTEAFF. CDR3 bases: TGTGCCAGCAGCATAACGGGACAGGGGAGCACTGAAGCTTTCTTT.